This paragraph covers one T cell receptor beta chain sequence. PCR amplification relied on 60 Vbeta primers (plus 13 Jbeta primers). Using immunoSEQ multiplex PCR, the repertoire was profiled, and TCRdb retains in-frame clones only, with some absent. The sample carries 150,000 or so clones, about 85% recorded once. The J segment lost 5 bases and the V segment lost 0 bases, leaving 3 bases of the junction unmatched. Germline V gene lookup returns CDR1 SGHDT and CDR2 YYEEEE. The CDR3 runs to 15 residues. The data were taken from a study of cytomegalovirus exposure and HLA in healthy donors. The specimen was PBMCs. The rearrangement joins TRBV5-6 to TRBJ2-1, with TRBD2 matching 9 bases. The receptor comes from a male donor in good health and CMV-seropositive. The CDR3 region is CASSLGLAGNNEQFF. CDR3 nucleotides: TGTGCCAGCAGCTTGGGCCTAGCGGGGAACAATGAGCAGTTCTTC.